The 3 T cell receptor beta chains reported below all come from one sample, sequenced in a study of cytomegalovirus exposure and HLA in healthy donors. 60 Vbeta and 13 Jbeta primers were used in PCR. Here immunoSEQ multiplex PCR was the method, and the copy in TCRdb shows in-frame clones only, minus some. The sample consists of about 150,000 clones, 60% to 85% of them appearing once. The sample was PBMCs. These receptors all come from a middle-aged man in good health and CMV-seronegative.

The CDR3 loop reads CASSFLGQDYGYTF. DNA of the CDR3: TGTGCCAGCAGCTTCCTGGGACAGGACTATGGCTACACCTTC. The chain couples TRBV7-2 to TRBJ1-2; 8 bases agree with TRBD1. The trim removed 3 bases at V and 3 bases at J, leaving 3 bases unmatched. Germline-derived CDR1 and CDR2 are SGHTA and FQGNSA. There are 14 residues in the CDR3.

The V and J genes are TRBV5-6 and TRBJ2-7; 9 bases line up with TRBD2. Germline lookup yields CDR1 SGHDT and CDR2 YYEEEE. V dropped 3 bases and J dropped 5; count of bases not matched to a gene: 6. The CDR3 is 14 amino acids. The CDR3 bases are TGTGCCAGCAGCTCACCGGGACTAGCTCACGAGCAGTACTTC. Its protein is CASSSPGLAHEQYF.

The count of this clone is one. This sequence joins TRBV4-1 and TRBJ2-7; possibly TRBD1 for D (6 bases). The CDR3 spans 14 residues. V lost 0 bases and J lost 5, with 11 bases in between. Germline CDR1 reads MGHRA; CDR2 reads YSYEKL. For the CDR3, the DNA is TGCGCCAGCAGCCAAGATCGGGACATGGACGAGCAGTACTTC. This encodes CASSQDRDMDEQYF.